This passage covers 19 T cell receptor beta chains from one sample sequenced in a study of blood T cell repertoires in COVID-19. TCRdb's table, derived via immunoSEQ multiplex PCR, lists solely in-frame clones and lacks some. The sample has 150,000 to 200,000 clones; 85% are singletons. Sample: peripheral blood. The receptor source for this set is a human donor with acute or convalescent COVID-19. The donor label of this sample is uncertain.

This clone has more than one count but fewer than ten. The chain links TRBV29-1 to TRBJ2-1; D perhaps matches TRBD2 (6 bases). Per the germline V gene, CDR1 is SQVTM and CDR2 is ANQGSEA. V lost 6 bases and J 6 bases, leaving 18 bases between the germline ends. This CDR3 region has 14 residues. CDR3 sequence: CSVKDVLAGNEQFF. DNA of the CDR3: TGCAGCGTCAAAGACGTACTAGCAGGCAATGAGCAGTTCTTC.

This clone was seen a handful of times. The rearrangement uses TRBV23-1 and TRBJ1-1, with a tentative D call TRBD1 (6 bases). TRBV23-1 is an ORF, and what it does is uncertain. The V end lost 0 bases, the J end lost 0 bases, and 11 bases lay between the germline ends. CDR3 length: 16 residues. CDR3 in amino acids: CASSQSSAGVNTEAFF. The CDR3 region has the DNA TGCGCCAGCAGTCAATCGTCGGCAGGGGTGAACACTGAAGCTTTCTTT.

The CDR3 sequence: CASSLGQGRYDWEQFF. For the CDR3, the DNA is TGTGCCAGCAGCTTAGGACAGGGGCGATACGACTGGGAGCAGTTCTTC. The V gene is TRBV11-3, the J gene TRBJ2-1; 8 positions match TRBD1. This CDR3 spans 16 amino acids. With 1 base clipped from V and 10 bases from J, the junction kept 12 bases outside the gene matches. CDR1 is SGHNT, CDR2 YENEEA, per germline.

A single count supports this clone. This chain joins TRBV29-1 and TRBJ1-4, with 8 positions matching TRBD1. The V gene end was trimmed by 7 bases and the J gene end by 8 bases; junction bases not matched to a gene: 9. Germline assignment: CDR1 SQVTM and CDR2 ANQGSEA. The length of the CDR3 is 13 residues. CDR3: CSAYRGQGEKLFF. DNA for the CDR3: TGCAGCGCATACAGAGGACAGGGAGAAAAACTGTTTTTT.

The V and J genes are TRBV6-6 and TRBJ1-2; tentatively, D is TRBD1 (5 bases). Germline CDR1 is MNHNY and CDR2 is SVGAGI (reference sequence). The CDR3 has 14 amino acids. The V and J ends lost 6 bases and 3 bases respectively, with 14 bases between them. The CDR3 DNA reads as TGTGCCAGCAGCGCGGGGACTCACGACTATGGCTACACCTTC. Its translation: CASSAGTHDYGYTF.

J is TRBJ1-5 and V is TRBV19, with 10 bases aligning to TRBD1. Per the germline V gene, CDR1 is LNHDA and CDR2 is SQIVND (reference sequence). V shed 6 bases, J shed 2 bases, and the junction held 7 bases outside the gene matches. The length of the CDR3 is 16 residues. The CDR3 reads CASSDGTGDGNQPQHF. DNA of the CDR3: TGTGCCAGTAGCGACGGGACAGGGGATGGCAATCAGCCCCAGCATTTT.

This chain links TRBV7-2 with TRBJ2-5, with TRBD1 matching over 7 bases. Germline V lookup: CDR1 SGHTA, CDR2 FQGNSA. The J segment lost 3 bases and the V segment lost 4 bases, leaving 8 bases of the junction unmatched. The CDR3 contains 15 residues. CDR3 region: CASSSNYRGEETQYF. CDR3 sequence (DNA): TGTGCCAGCAGCTCGAATTACAGGGGTGAAGAGACCCAGTACTTC.

The chain carries TRBV7-8 and TRBJ1-4; TRBD1 is a possible D gene (5 bases). CDR3 length: 13 residues. The germline V gene encodes CDR1 SGHVS and CDR2 FQNEAQ. V was shortened by 0 bases and J by 10 bases, with 9 bases between the two germline ends. The chain's CDR3 is CASSLARAAKLFF. The CDR3 DNA reads TGTGCCAGCAGCTTAGCCAGGGCCGCAAAACTGTTTTTT.

The chain carries TRBV2 and TRBJ2-1; tentative D call: TRBD2 (6 bases). In germline, CDR1 is SNHLY, CDR2 FYNNEI. CDR3 size: 14 residues. Trimming shortened V by 6 bases and J by 6 bases, and 15 bases separated the two germline ends. The CDR3: CASSGGTAFNEQFF. As DNA, the CDR3 is TGTGCCAGCAGCGGAGGGACCGCATTCAATGAGCAGTTCTTC.

This clone appeared once. This rearrangement joins TRBV15 to TRBJ2-3, with 13 bases matching TRBD2. The CDR3 contains 17 residues. Germline V CDR1 and CDR2: LNHNV, YYDKDF (reference sequence). The ends lost 3 bases at V and 2 bases at J; junction bases unmatched: 5. DNA of the CDR3: TGTGCCACCAGCAGTAGACTAGCGGGGGGCTCCACAGATACGCAGTATTTT. This codes for CATSSRLAGGSTDTQYF. Looking up the rest from reference TRBV15 and TRBJ2-3 gives the full variable domain: DAMVIQNPRYQVTQFGKPVTLSCSQTLNHNVMYWYQQKSSQAPKLLFHYYDKDFNNEADTPDNFQSRRPNTSFCFLDIRSPGLGDTAMYLCATSSRLAGGSTDTQYFGPGTRLTVL.

This clone was recorded once. The V gene is TRBV6-5, the J gene TRBJ2-7; weak D call: TRBD1 (5 bases). The V and J ends lost 6 bases and 5 bases respectively, with 8 bases between them. The CDR3 has 11 residues. CDR1 is MNHEY, CDR2 SVGAGI, per germline. The DNA for the CDR3 is TGTGCCAGCAGGCAGGGCCACGAGCAGTACTTC. Its translation: CASRQGHEQYF.

A note on this clone: This sample includes further DNA sequences coding for the same CDR3. The CDR3 sequence: CASSLSGTGDGYTF. In DNA, the CDR3 is TGTGCCAGCAGCCTTTCCGGGACAGGGGACGGCTACACCTTC. This sequence joins TRBV9 and TRBJ1-2; 10 bases line up with TRBD1. Trimming took 4 bases from V and 8 from J; bases not matched to a gene: 8. The V gene's germline CDR1 is SGDLS and CDR2 YYNGEE. The CDR3 has 14 residues.

A single count supports this clone. The chain links TRBV5-1 to TRBJ2-1; D is uncertain. Looked up from germline, CDR1 is SGHRS and CDR2 is YFSETQ. The CDR3 is 15 residues long. Trimming took off 0 bases at V and 4 bases at J, with 11 bases between the two ends. Here the CDR3 reads CASSLDAQKYNEQFF. The CDR3 nucleotides read TGCGCCAGCAGCTTGGATGCCCAGAAATACAATGAGCAGTTCTTC.

The chain employs TRBV7-9 and TRBJ2-3; 7 positions agree with TRBD2. V shed 5 bases, J shed 4 bases, and the junction held 15 bases outside the gene matches. The CDR3 runs 17 residues. CDR1 is SEHNR, CDR2 FQNEAQ, per germline (reference sequence). The CDR3 here is CASSTPSSGAYSDTQYF. CDR3 in DNA: TGTGCCAGCAGCACTCCGTCTAGCGGCGCTTACTCAGATACGCAGTATTTT.

The V gene is TRBV7-2, the J gene TRBJ1-5; D is unresolved. The CDR3 is 15 residues long. Trimming took 4 bases from V and 1 from J, leaving 11 bases between them. CDR1 and CDR2 from the germline V gene are SGHTA and FQGNSA. CDR3 residues: CASSSMAGSNQPQHF. CDR3 nucleotides: TGTGCCAGCAGCTCCATGGCCGGGAGCAATCAGCCCCAGCATTTT.

This rearrangement joins TRBV29-1 to TRBJ1-2; D is perhaps TRBD1 (6 bases). Trimming removed 3 bases at V and 9 bases at J, with 20 bases between. CDR3 length equals 14 residues. The germline V gene has CDR1 SQVTM and CDR2 ANQGSEA. The CDR3 DNA sequence: TGCAGCGTTGATAGGGTTAGAAACAGGGACAGCTACACCTTC. Its protein is CSVDRVRNRDSYTF.

This sequence joins TRBV12-3 or TRBV12-4 and TRBJ2-1, with a possible D match to TRBD2 (5 bases). Between the trimmed V and J ends, which lost 3 bases and 6 bases, there was a span of 9 bases. This CDR3 has 13 residues. Here the CDR3 DNA reads TGTGCCAGCAGTTTCCGGGATTTCAATGAGCAGTTCTTC. Residues: CASSFRDFNEQFF.

This clone has more than one count but fewer than ten. The chain recombines TRBV19 with TRBJ2-3; maybe TRBD1 (6 bases). Germline V gene data show CDR1 as LNHDA and CDR2 as SQIVND (reference sequence). The CDR3 runs 15 residues. The V end was cut by 0 bases, the J end by 1 base, with 8 bases between. The CDR3 nucleotides read TGTGCCAGTAGTATAGATCAGGGGCGCACAGATACGCAGTATTTT. This encodes CASSIDQGRTDTQYF.

This clone was counted only a few times. The rearrangement links TRBV7-3 to TRBJ2-1; D perhaps matches TRBD2 (6 bases). The length of the CDR3 is 15 residues. From germline, CDR1 is SGHTA and CDR2 FQGTGA. V lost 5 bases, J lost 0 bases, and 11 bases lay in between. This CDR3 is CASSLAGSSYNEQFF. In DNA form, the CDR3 reads TGTGCCAGCAGCCTCGCGGGGAGCTCCTACAATGAGCAGTTCTTC.